The 9 T cell receptor beta chains given below trace back to one sample, sequenced in a study of response to subunit inactivated influenza vaccine. From the RT-PCR reads, TCRdb called clonotypes with MiXCR, one entry per CDR3 protein. The sample includes roughly 620,000 distinct CDR3 sequences, around 11% seen only once; the top ten take roughly 9.6%. These data also formed part of another study, on T cells expressing NK-cell markers. That publication notes: Production of TCR beta cDNA relied on 5'RACE template switching with UMIs.

Here the sequenced sample was PBMCs from blood, taken on the day of vaccination. Source of these receptors: a man aged 45-60 years who received an inactivated influenza vaccine.

There are a few counts of this clonotype. This rearrangement joins TRBV28 to TRBJ2-2, with TRBD2 matching 9 bases. The germline V gene encodes CDR1 MDHEN and CDR2 SYDVKM. The CDR3 is made up of 17 amino acids. V shed 6 bases and J 9 bases; nucleotides not matched to a gene: 17. The CDR3 coding sequence is TGTGCCAGCAGCCATGCCCGGGGCGGGGGGGCGATCCGGGAGCTGTTTTTT. This encodes CASSHARGGGAIRELFF.

This clonotype was observed a few times. This sequence joins TRBV14 and TRBJ1-2, with unresolved D. The CDR3 length is 12 residues. Germline CDR1 is SGHDN and CDR2 is FVKESK. Trimming shortened V by 1 base and J by 8 bases, and 8 bases separated the two germline ends. Written as DNA, the CDR3 is TGTGCCAGCAGCCAAGTGGACTGGGGCTACACCTTC. Translation: CASSQVDWGYTF.

In this sample, this clonotype turned up a few times. The genes are TRBV18 and TRBJ2-7; D possibly corresponds to TRBD1 (5 bases). The ends were cut back, 5 bases at V and 1 base at J, with 18 bases in the middle. This CDR3 region has 16 residues. Germline V gives CDR1 KGHSH, CDR2 LQKENI. The CDR3 sequence is CASSSITSAGSYEQYF. CDR3 coding DNA: TGTGCCAGCTCATCAATCACCAGTGCAGGGTCCTACGAGCAGTACTTC.

The chain couples TRBV25-1 to TRBJ2-5; D perhaps matches TRBD1 (6 bases). This CDR3 is built from 14 residues. The V end lost 4 bases, the J end lost 5 bases, and 14 bases lay between the germline ends. CDR1 and CDR2 (germline): MGHDK, SYGVNS. CDR3 amino acids: CASSGRTVGETQYF. Written as DNA, the CDR3 is TGTGCCAGCAGTGGTAGGACAGTGGGGGAGACCCAGTACTTC.

This chain uses TRBV4-3 with TRBJ2-3; D is uncertain. This CDR3 has 13 amino acids. Per germline, CDR1 LGHNA and CDR2 YSLEER. V was shortened by 3 bases and J by 5 bases, with 9 bases between the two germline ends. This CDR3 reads CASSQGHGDTQYF. CDR3 nucleotide sequence: TGCGCCAGCAGCCAGGGTCATGGAGATACGCAGTATTTT.

This clonotype was picked up a small number of times. The chain combines TRBV10-3 with TRBJ2-7; 8 bases are shared with TRBD1. Trimming cost V 4 bases and J 5 bases; bases outside gene matches: 1. Per the germline V gene, CDR1 is ENHRY and CDR2 is SYGVKD. There are 12 residues in the CDR3. The DNA for the CDR3 is TGTGCCATCAGTGCGGACAGGGACGAGCAGTACTTC. It yields the protein CAISADRDEQYF.

The genes are TRBV14 and TRBJ2-4; tentative D call: TRBD1 (5 bases). The CDR3 runs to 17 residues. Germline values: CDR1 SGHDN, CDR2 FVKESK. V was pared by 5 bases and J by 0 bases, with 17 bases between. CDR3: CASSRYDQGLAKNIQYF. The CDR3 DNA reads as TGTGCCAGCAGCAGATACGACCAGGGTCTAGCCAAAAACATTCAGTACTTC.

This clonotype has just a few counts. The V gene is TRBV4-1, the J gene TRBJ1-5; possibly TRBD1 for D (6 bases). V was pared by 2 bases and J by 5 bases, with 13 bases between. This CDR3 spans 15 amino acids. CDR1 MGHRA and CDR2 YSYEKL come from the germline V gene. The CDR3: CASSQSAGGHQPQHF. The DNA for the CDR3 is TGCGCCAGCAGCCAATCCGCTGGGGGGCATCAGCCCCAGCATTTT.

This clonotype was picked up many times. The chain carries TRBV27 and TRBJ2-1; either TRBD1 or TRBD2 may fit D (5 bases each). Trimming removed 3 bases from V and 0 bases from J, with 12 bases in between. Germline CDR1 MNHEY, CDR2 SMNVEV (reference sequence). This CDR3 region has 16 residues. For the CDR3, the DNA is TGTGCCAGCAGTTTCTCGGGACCGAGCTCCTACAATGAGCAGTTCTTC. This sequence encodes CASSFSGPSSYNEQFF.